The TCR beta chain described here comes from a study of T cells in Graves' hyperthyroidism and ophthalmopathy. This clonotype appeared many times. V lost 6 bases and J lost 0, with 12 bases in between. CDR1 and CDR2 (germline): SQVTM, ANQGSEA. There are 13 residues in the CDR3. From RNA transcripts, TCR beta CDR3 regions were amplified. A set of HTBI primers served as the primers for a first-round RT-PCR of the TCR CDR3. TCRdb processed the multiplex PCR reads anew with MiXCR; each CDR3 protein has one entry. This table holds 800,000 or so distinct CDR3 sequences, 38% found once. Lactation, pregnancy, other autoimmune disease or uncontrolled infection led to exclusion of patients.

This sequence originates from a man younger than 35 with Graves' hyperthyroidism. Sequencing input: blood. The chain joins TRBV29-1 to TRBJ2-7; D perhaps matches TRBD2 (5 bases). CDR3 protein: CSVGALGSYEQYF. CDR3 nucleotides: TGCAGCGTCGGCGCACTAGGCTCCTACGAGCAGTACTTC.